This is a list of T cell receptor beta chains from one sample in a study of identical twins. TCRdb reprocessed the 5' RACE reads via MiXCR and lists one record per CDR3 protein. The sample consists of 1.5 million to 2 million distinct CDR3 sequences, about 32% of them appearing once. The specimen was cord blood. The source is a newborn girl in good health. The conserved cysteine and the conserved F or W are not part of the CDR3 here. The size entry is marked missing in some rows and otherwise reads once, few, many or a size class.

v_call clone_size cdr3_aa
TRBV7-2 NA ASSLDRRLY
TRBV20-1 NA SSRRTSGSYEQY
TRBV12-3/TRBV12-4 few ASSPRHTAYEQY
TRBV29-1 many SVERGGETQY
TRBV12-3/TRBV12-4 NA ASSSLGLAGGRETQY
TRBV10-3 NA AISGGRGPYGYT
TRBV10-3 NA AISDWGQHSPLH
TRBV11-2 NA ASSLEATYNEQF
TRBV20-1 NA SARDQPSGRVNEQF
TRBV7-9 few ASSYYSPYLTGPGGYT
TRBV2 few ASKERGLAAYEQY
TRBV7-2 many ASRGLSSYEQY
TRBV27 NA ASSRLAGTDEQF
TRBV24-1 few ATSEGVNYGYT
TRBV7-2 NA ASSLRGGANGDTQY
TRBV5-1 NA ASSLISGGRDNEQY
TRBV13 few ASSIRDRGLSNYGYT
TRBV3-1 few ASSLPGLWAYNEQF
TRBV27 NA ASSLVQSNQPQH
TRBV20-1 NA SASRGGARDTQY
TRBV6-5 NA ASSLFFGGTTDTQY
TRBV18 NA ASSPTTSGNNEQF
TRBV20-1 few SAHQFGTGGYEQY
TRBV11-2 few ASSPGVLAGGKDTQY
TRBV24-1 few ATSDNRGIYGYT
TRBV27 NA ASSLLADHTDTQY
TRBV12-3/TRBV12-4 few ASSPRGSRGNEQF
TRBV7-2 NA ASSFHSGSPLYNEQF
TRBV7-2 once ASSLTSGSAGTQY
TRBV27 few ASRPRLAVSYEQY
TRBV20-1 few SASTPWSQETQY
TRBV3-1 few ASSQERRGNYGYT
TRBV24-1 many ATSAPDRQNEQF
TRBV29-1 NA SVVPGQGNTEAF
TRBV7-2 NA ASSLPQTSGPYNEQF
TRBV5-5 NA ASSLSLAISYNEQY
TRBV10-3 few AISESIGSASSTDTQY
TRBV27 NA ASSLVSSAYNEQF
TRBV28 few ASSLSDSYNEQY
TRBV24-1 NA ATSESGTVYNEQF
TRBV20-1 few SALRGGNEQF
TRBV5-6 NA ASSLAPDNQPQH
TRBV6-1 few ASRIHRERSTDTQY
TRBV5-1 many ASSTRQLDTQY
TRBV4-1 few ASSQIGQLTEAF
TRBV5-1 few ASSPPLGRTDTQY
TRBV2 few ASMGRSTDTQY
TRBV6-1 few ASSEAGQSNEKLF
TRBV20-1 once SAPHLSSGNTIY
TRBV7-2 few ASSLVGGGLEEQY
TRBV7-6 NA ASSSSGTSGSHEQF
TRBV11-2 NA ASSSLAGYYEQY
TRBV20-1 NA SAGLAFSYNEQF
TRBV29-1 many SVPGLNTEAF
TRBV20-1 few SASRYLAGQETQY